These 7 T cell receptor beta chains came from one sample sequenced in a study of T-cell reconstitution after alpha-beta-depleted transplantation in children. Construction of the TCRbeta library involved unique molecular identifiers. TCRdb called the PCR reads again in MiXCR, with one record for every CDR3 protein. Here the sample spans roughly 120,000 distinct CDR3 sequences, 23% being singletons. The specimen was PBMCs, mostly from graft donor cells, collected 180 days after TCRalphabeta/CD19-depleted stem cell transplant. All receptors derive from a male patient aged 2 to 10 who had a stem cell transplant for chronic granulomatous disease, so the T cells may come from the graft donor.

This clonotype was found many times. The CDR3 DNA reads TGTGCCAGCAGTGAATGGGCTAGCGGGAGCGATGAGCAGTTCTTC. It yields the protein CASSEWASGSDEQFF. The chain carries TRBV25-1 and TRBJ2-1; 10 bases align to TRBD2. V was pared by 1 base and J by 8 bases, with 5 bases of the junction left unmatched. Per the germline V gene, CDR1 is MGHDK and CDR2 is SYGVNS. The CDR3 totals 15 residues.

This clonotype occurred a few times. The chain is built from TRBV10-3 and TRBJ2-7; the D is unclear. Germline CDR1 reads ENHRY; CDR2 reads SYGVKD. V lost 6 bases to trimming and J lost 0 bases, with 21 bases between them. The CDR3 contains 17 residues. The CDR3 bases are TGTGCCATCAGCCTCTCTCTAGGGCAGGAAAGCTCCTACGAGCAGTACTTC. Its protein product is CAISLSLGQESSYEQYF.

This clonotype was seen ten or more times. This chain joins TRBV19 and TRBJ2-1; D perhaps matches TRBD2 (6 bases). V lost 1 base, J lost 7 bases, and 20 bases lay in between. Germline V CDR1 and CDR2: LNHDA, SQIVND (reference sequence). The CDR3 sequence is 17 residues long. CDR3 protein: CASSIVQAWDLRNEQFF. CDR3 nucleotides: TGTGCCAGTAGTATAGTCCAAGCCTGGGACTTAAGGAATGAGCAGTTCTTC.

The CDR3 protein is CASSTAGGRTDTQYF. DNA of the CDR3: TGCGCCAGCAGCACAGCGGGGGGCCGCACAGATACGCAGTATTTT. The chain employs TRBV5-1 and TRBJ2-3, with 9 bases identical to TRBD2. Germline-derived CDR1 and CDR2 are SGHRS and YFSETQ. CDR3 length equals 15 residues. The V gene end was trimmed by 4 bases and the J gene end by 1 base; junction bases not matched to a gene: 4.

This clonotype has a handful of counts. This sequence joins TRBV6-5 and TRBJ2-5; TRBD1 might be the D (6 bases). With 4 bases removed from V and 1 base from J, the gap between germline ends came to 10 bases. In germline, CDR1 is MNHEY, CDR2 SVGAGI. This CDR3 has 14 amino acids. CDR3 residues: CASSFGQLQETQYF. In DNA, the CDR3 is TGTGCCAGCAGTTTTGGACAGCTCCAAGAGACCCAGTACTTC.

This clonotype has a count of ten or more. V is TRBV7-3 and J is TRBJ2-2; D is ambiguous. V was trimmed by 4 bases and J by 1 base, leaving 7 bases between them. CDR1 is SGHTA, CDR2 FQGTGA, per germline. This CDR3 contains 14 residues. In nucleotides, the CDR3 is TGTGCCAGCAGCTCCGGCGGGAACACCGGGGAGCTGTTTTTT. It yields the protein CASSSGGNTGELFF.

The CDR3 nucleotides read TGTGCCATCAGTGAGTCAGGGGTCGAGCAGTACTTC. This translates into CAISESGVEQYF. The genes are TRBV10-3 and TRBJ2-7; TRBD1 is a possible D gene (5 bases). Trimming stripped 0 bases from V and 6 bases from J, with 6 bases between. The V gene's germline CDR1 is ENHRY and CDR2 SYGVKD. The CDR3 is 12 amino acids.